This record concerns one T cell receptor (beta chain) sequence. Amplification used 60 Vbeta primers and 13 Jbeta primers. Using immunoSEQ multiplex PCR, the repertoire was profiled, and TCRdb retains in-frame clones only, with some absent. The sample lists around 150,000 clones; over 60% were seen once. This sample was included in a study of cytomegalovirus exposure and HLA in healthy donors. Germline V lookup: CDR1 SGHDT, CDR2 YYEEEE. Trimming removed 6 bases at V and 3 bases at J, with 11 bases between. The CDR3 extends over 13 amino acids. Sequences were obtained from PBMCs. The chain links TRBV5-6 to TRBJ2-3; no clear D gene. The sequence derives from a man aged 35 to 55 in good health and CMV-seronegative. CDR3 region: CASMRPPTDTQYF. CDR3 DNA: TGTGCCAGCATGCGCCCTCCGACAGATACGCAGTATTTT.